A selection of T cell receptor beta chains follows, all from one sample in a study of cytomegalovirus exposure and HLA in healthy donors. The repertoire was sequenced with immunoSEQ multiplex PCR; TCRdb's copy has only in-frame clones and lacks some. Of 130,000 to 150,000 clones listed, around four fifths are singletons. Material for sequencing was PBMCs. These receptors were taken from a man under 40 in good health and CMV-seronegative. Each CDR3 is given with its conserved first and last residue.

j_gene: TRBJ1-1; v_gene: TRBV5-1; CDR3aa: CASSLVVAGGTEAFF
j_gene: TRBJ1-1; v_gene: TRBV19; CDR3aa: CASSIRGGTEAFF
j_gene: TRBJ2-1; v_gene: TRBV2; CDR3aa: CASSKDREGIGEQFF
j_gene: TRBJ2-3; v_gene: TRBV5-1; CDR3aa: CASSPREHTDTQYF
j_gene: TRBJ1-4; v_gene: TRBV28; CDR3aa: CASSSQNEKLFF
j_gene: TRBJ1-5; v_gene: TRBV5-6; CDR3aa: CASSPGQHNQPQHF
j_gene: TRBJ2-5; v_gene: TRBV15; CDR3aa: CATSRAGQGGETQYF
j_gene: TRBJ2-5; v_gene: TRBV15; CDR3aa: CATSRLLAGLQETQYF
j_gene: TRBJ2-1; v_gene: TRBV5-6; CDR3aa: CASSWGDEQFF
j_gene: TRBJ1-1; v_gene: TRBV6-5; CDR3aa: CASSPGGPYTEAFF
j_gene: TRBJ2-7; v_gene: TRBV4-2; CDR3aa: CASSQVVHCEQYF
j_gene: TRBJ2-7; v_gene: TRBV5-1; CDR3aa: CASSLTQGVHEQYF
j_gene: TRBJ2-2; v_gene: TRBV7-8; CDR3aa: CASSSSVTGELFF
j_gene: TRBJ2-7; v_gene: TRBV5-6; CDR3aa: CASRSPGQGAYEQYF
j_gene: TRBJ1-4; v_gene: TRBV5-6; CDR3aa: CASSTDRVFEKLFF
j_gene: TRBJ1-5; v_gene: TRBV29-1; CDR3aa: CSVAGGWDQPQHF
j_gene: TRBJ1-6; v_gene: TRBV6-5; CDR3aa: CASSYSPLYNSPLNF
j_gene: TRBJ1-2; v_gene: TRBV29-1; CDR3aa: CSVDREGYGYTF
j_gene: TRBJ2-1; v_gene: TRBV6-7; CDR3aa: CASSKSRSAGRYNEQFF
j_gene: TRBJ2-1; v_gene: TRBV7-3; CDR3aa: CASSQDRFNEQFF
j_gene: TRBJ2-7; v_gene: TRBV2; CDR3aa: CASSVTSGTYEQYF
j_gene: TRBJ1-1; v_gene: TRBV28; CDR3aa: CASTLSSDTEAFF
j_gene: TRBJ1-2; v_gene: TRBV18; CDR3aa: CASSPGWQGRDGYTF
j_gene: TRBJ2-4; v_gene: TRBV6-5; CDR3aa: CASGFTGAKNIQYF